This T cell receptor (beta chain) stems from a study of blood T cell repertoires in COVID-19. Under the authors' procedure: Cell counts per sample came from amplifying reference gene primers. Clones were read by immunoSEQ multiplex PCR, and TCRdb kept only the in-frame ones, dropping some. The DNA was the basis for D and trimming; V, J and clone size are from that table. Of more than 130,000 clones listed, more than 70% are singletons. The CDR3 is made up of 13 amino acids. Germline V gene data show CDR1 as DFQATT and CDR2 as SNEGSKA (reference sequence). Trimming removed 4 bases from V and 2 bases from J, with 12 bases in between.

The sequenced material came from peripheral blood. This receptor was obtained from a man aged 50 or older with active or convalescent COVID-19. This sequence joins TRBV20-1 and TRBJ2-7, with D possibly matching TRBD2 (5 bases). CDR3 nucleotides: TGCAGTGCTAATGAAGCGGCCCCCTACGAGCAGTACTTC. It is translated as CSANEAAPYEQYF.